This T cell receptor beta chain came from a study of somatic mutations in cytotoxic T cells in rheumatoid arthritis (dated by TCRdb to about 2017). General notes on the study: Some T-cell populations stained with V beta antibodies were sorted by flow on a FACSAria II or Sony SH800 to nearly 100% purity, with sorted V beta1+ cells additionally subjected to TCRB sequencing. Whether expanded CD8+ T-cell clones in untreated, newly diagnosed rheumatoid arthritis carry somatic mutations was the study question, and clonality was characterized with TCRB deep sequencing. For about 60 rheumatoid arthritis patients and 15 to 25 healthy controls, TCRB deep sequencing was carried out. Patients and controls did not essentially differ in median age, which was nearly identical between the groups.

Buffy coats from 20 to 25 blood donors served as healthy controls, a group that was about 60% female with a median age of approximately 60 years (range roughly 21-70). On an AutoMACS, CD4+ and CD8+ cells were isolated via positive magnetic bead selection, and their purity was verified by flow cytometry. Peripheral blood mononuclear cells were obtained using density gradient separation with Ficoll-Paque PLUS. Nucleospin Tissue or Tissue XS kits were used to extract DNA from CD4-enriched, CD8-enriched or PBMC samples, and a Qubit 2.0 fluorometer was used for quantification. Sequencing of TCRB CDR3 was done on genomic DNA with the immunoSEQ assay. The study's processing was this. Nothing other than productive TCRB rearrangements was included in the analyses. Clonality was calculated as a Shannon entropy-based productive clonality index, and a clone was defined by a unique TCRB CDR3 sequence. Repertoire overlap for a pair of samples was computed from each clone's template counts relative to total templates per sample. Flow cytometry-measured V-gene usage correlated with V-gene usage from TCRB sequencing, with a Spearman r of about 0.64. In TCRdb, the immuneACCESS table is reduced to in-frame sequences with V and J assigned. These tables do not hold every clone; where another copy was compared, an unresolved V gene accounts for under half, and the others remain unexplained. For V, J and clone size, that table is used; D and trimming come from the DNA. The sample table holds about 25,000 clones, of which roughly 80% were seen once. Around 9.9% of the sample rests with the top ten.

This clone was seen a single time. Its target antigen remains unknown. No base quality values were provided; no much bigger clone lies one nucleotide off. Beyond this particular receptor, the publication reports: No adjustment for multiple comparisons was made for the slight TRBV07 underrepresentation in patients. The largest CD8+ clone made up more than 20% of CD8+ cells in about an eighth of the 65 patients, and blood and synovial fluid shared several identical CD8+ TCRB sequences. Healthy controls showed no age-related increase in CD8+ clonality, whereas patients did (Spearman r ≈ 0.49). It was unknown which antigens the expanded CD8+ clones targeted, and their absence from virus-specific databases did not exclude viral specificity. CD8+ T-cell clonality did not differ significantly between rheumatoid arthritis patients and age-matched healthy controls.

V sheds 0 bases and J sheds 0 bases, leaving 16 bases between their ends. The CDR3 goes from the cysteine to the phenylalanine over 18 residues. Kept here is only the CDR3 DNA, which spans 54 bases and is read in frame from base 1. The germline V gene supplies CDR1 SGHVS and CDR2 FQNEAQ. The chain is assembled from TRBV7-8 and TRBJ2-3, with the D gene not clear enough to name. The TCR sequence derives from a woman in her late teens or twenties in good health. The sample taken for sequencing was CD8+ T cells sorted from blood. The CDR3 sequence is CASSLAERHSRSTDTQYF. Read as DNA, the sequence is TGTGCCAGCAGCTTAGCCGAGCGACACTCTCGTAGCACAGATACGCAGTATTTT.